These 11 T cell receptor beta chains originate from one sample sequenced in a study of blood T cell repertoires in COVID-19. The table came from immunoSEQ multiplex PCR; TCRdb's copy has only in-frame clones and leaves some out. In the table there are over 110,000 clones, roughly 87% of which are singletons. The specimen sequenced was peripheral blood. All receptors derive from a man between 65 and 80 years old with acute or convalescent COVID-19.

In regard to this clone: The junction and the germline gene differ at one end; a read error may be behind it. The chain has TRBV20-1 and TRBJ1-2; D uncertain. The CDR3 runs 9 residues. Germline CDR1 reads DFQATT; CDR2 reads SNEGSKA (reference sequence). This CDR3 reads CSARDPLSF. In DNA form, the CDR3 reads TGCAGTGCTAGAGACCCACTATCGTTC.

The chain is built from TRBV19 and TRBJ1-5; TRBD1 is a possible D gene (5 bases). CDR3 size: 16 residues. Trimming pared 2 bases from V and 3 bases from J, leaving 14 bases between. Germline V gene lookup returns CDR1 LNHDA and CDR2 SQIVND (reference sequence). DNA for the CDR3: TGTGCCAGTAGTATACCATCTCAGGGTTTCAATCAGCCCCAGCATTTT. It specifies CASSIPSQGFNQPQHF.

This clone was observed a single time. The chain combines TRBV18 with TRBJ2-1; 9 bases fit TRBD2. The CDR3 covers 16 residues. Germline CDR1 is KGHSH and CDR2 is LQKENI. The V gene end was trimmed by 3 bases and the J gene end by 3 bases; junction bases not matched to a gene: 6. In DNA form, the CDR3 reads TGTGCCAGCTCACCTCCCCAGCGGGGGGTCTACAATGAGCAGTTCTTC. It codes for CASSPPQRGVYNEQFF.

CDR3 sequence reads: CASSHRTGRALDTGELFF. CDR3 in DNA: TGTGCCAGCAGCCACCGGACAGGGAGGGCTCTTGACACCGGGGAGCTGTTTTTT. The chain combines TRBV3-1 (or the pseudogene TRBV3-2) with TRBJ2-2; tentative D call: TRBD1 (8 bases). From germline, CDR1 is LGHDT and CDR2 YNNKEL (reference sequence). The CDR3 runs to 18 residues. The V end was cut by 3 bases, the J end by 3 bases, with 20 bases between.

The CDR3 region has the DNA TGTGCCATCACCGGGACTGAGACTGGAAACACCATATATTTT. Translation: CAITGTETGNTIYF. The chain joins TRBV10-3 to TRBJ1-3, with a possible D match to TRBD1 (5 bases). CDR1 is ENHRY, CDR2 SYGVKD, per germline. Between the trimmed V and J ends, which lost 7 bases and 2 bases, there was a span of 12 bases. This CDR3 has 14 residues.

The chain links TRBV6-5 to TRBJ2-1; D uncertain. This CDR3 is 13 amino acids long. Trimming shortened V by 6 bases and J by 1 base, and 7 bases separated the two germline ends. Germline assignment: CDR1 MNHEY and CDR2 SVGAGI. CDR3 coding DNA: TGTGCCAGCAGCGGGTCGTCCTACAATGAGCAGTTCTTC. Translating gives CASSGSSYNEQFF.

The V gene is TRBV10-3, the J gene TRBJ2-3, with D maybe TRBD2 (6 bases). Germline V gene sequence: CDR1 ENHRY, CDR2 SYGVKD. V was cut by 7 bases and J by 5 bases, with 16 bases left in between. The CDR3 length is 14 residues. The CDR3 spells CAITAGKVGDTQYF. The DNA of the CDR3 is TGTGCCATCACGGCGGGGAAGGTAGGAGATACGCAGTATTTT.

V usage is TRBV7-2 and J usage is TRBJ1-2; 8 positions agree with TRBD1. V was pared by 1 base and J by 5 bases, with 6 bases of the junction left unmatched. Germline values: CDR1 SGHTA, CDR2 FQGNSA. This CDR3 has 15 residues. As DNA, the CDR3 is TGTGCCAGCAGCTTAGGGGCAGGGGGCGCTTATGGCTACACCTTC. It translates to CASSLGAGGAYGYTF.

The V gene is TRBV5-1, the J gene TRBJ1-4; D possibly corresponds to TRBD1 (5 bases). Between the trimmed V and J ends, which lost 6 bases and 3 bases, there was a span of 12 bases. Germline CDR1 is SGHRS and CDR2 is YFSETQ. The CDR3 length is 14 residues. CDR3 sequence (DNA): TGCGCCAGCACCTTAGGGGCTGCTAATGAAAAACTGTTTTTT. Translating gives CASTLGAANEKLFF.

The V gene is TRBV9, the J gene TRBJ2-5; the D gene is possibly TRBD2 (5 bases). There are 14 residues in the CDR3. CDR1 and CDR2 from the germline V gene are SGDLS and YYNGEE. V lost 0 bases to trimming and J lost 7 bases, with 13 bases between them. CDR3 region: CASSVVEGSGTQYF. CDR3 in DNA: TGTGCCAGCAGCGTAGTTGAGGGTTCTGGGACCCAGTACTTC.

The chain has TRBV3-1 (or the pseudogene TRBV3-2) and TRBJ1-2, with D maybe TRBD1 (6 bases). The CDR3 consists of 18 residues. Germline CDR1 and CDR2: LGHDT and YNNKEL (reference sequence). The V gene lost 1 base and the J gene lost 6 bases, with 24 bases spanning the gap. The CDR3 DNA follows: TGTGCCAGCAGCCAAGTAGTCGCGACAGGCGTTTTGGGGGATGGCTACACCTTC. The encoded protein is CASSQVVATGVLGDGYTF.